This TCR beta chain came from a study of shared T cell receptors in the human thymus. J gave up 5 bases and V 2 bases, and 13 bases lay outside the gene matches. The CDR3 loop spans 17 amino acids. The germline V gene encodes CDR1 SEHNR and CDR2 FQNEAQ (reference sequence). Clones were sequenced by immunoSEQ multiplex PCR, and TCRdb holds only the in-frame ones, with some missing. The sample includes 500,000 to 550,000 clones, approximately 80% seen only once; the top ten take about 0.014%. The data were also submitted as part of a second study, on human thymus T cells. That paper states: From resections taken during corrective heart surgery, the thymus tissue was obtained.

Sequenced input: thymocytes. This clonotype was sampled from a boy under three years old with a congenital heart defect. V is TRBV7-9 and J is TRBJ2-5, with 8 bases that match TRBD1. CDR3 in DNA: TGTGCCAGCAGCTTACTAAGAACACGGACAGGGAAGGAGACCCAGTACTTC. Encoded protein: CASSLLRTRTGKETQYF.